This entry is about one TCR beta chain. Its recognized antigen is unknown. No base quality values were provided; no much bigger clone lies one nucleotide off. Each collaborating institution followed its own protocols to collect whole blood in K2EDTA tubes. Collaborator samples were shipped for TCRbeta analysis as frozen whole blood, isolated PBMCs, or DNA extracted from either sample type. The immunoSEQ Assay, a bias-controlled multiplex PCR, was used to amplify TCRbeta CDR3 regions from genomic DNA. The authors' analysis ran thus. The number of nucleated cells in each sample was estimated from the amplification of reference gene primers within the assay. To quantify the absolute abundance of each unique TCRbeta CDR3 rearrangement, sequence reads were collapsed and filtered. For each sample, productive Simpson clonality was calculated as the square root of Simpson's diversity index across productive rearrangements. As stored in TCRdb, this immuneACCESS dataset retains in-frame rearrangements with V and J assigned. A fraction of the clones does not appear; measured against another copy, unresolved V genes explain less than half of the discrepancy, and the remainder lacks a known reason. The V and J calls and the clone size are those of that table, but D and trimming were determined from the DNA. A total of about 280,000 clones appear in this sample, about 85% of them only once. The top ten clones comprise approximately 12% of the sample.

Looking up the germline V gene yields CDR1 SGHAT and CDR2 FQNNGV. The CDR3 sequence holds 13 residues, the cysteine and phenylalanine included. The only DNA kept is the CDR3, 39 bases in frame from the first base. V lost 8 bases and J lost 8 bases; the stretch between them is 16 bases long. The data belong to a study of blood T cell repertoires in COVID-19 (dated by TCRdb to the early 2020s). As for the study more broadly: Samples covering the acute and convalescent phases of COVID-19 were provided by collaborators in the United States, Italy and Spain. The prospective study material was composed of cDNA or gDNA derived from T cells, B-cell-depleted T cells, or PBMCs. The repertoires were released in a freely available public database meant as a resource for research on the immune response to SARS-CoV-2. Where available, HLA class I and class II types were obtained from metadata supplied by the sample provider rather than from assay-based typing. Nearly every sample came with metadata listing a de-identified subject ID, COVID-19 status, age in years and sex. The samples were drawn from the first 160 participants of the ongoing ImmuneRACE study and from under 1,500 subjects provided by 6 global collaborators. Subjects who had been exposed to COVID-19, were actively infected with it, or had recovered from it provided the deeply sampled blood TCRbeta repertoires that made up the dataset.

General conclusions and limits of the study: The amount of clinical and demographic metadata varied by source and participant and was provided uncurated.

The chain is made from TRBV11-2 and TRBJ2-1, and TRBD1 may be the D gene, going by 6 matching bases. This TCR was sampled from a human donor in a cohort sampled during active COVID-19. The material sequenced was peripheral blood. The CDR3 corresponds to CASRNRALYEQFF. The bases are TGTGCCAGCCGGAACAGGGCCCTCTATGAGCAGTTCTTC. Joined to the reference TRBV11-2 and TRBJ2-1 proteins, this CDR3 gives the full variable domain: EAGVAQSPRYKIIEKRQSVAFWCNPISGHATLYWYQQILGQGPKLLIQFQNNGVVDDSQLPKDRFSAERLKGVDSTLKIQPAKLEDSAVYLCASRNRALYEQFFGPGTRLTVL.